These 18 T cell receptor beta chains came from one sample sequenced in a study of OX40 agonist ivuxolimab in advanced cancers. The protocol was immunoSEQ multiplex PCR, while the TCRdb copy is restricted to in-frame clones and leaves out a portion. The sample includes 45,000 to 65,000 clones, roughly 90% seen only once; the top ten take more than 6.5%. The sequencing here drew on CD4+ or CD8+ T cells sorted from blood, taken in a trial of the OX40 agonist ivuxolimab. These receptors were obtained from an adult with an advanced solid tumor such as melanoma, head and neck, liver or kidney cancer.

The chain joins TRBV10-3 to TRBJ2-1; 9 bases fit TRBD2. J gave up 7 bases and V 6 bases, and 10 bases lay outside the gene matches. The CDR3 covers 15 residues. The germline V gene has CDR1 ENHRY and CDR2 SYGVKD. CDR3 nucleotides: TGTGCCATCAGCCCCCCCGGGACTAGCTGGAATGAGCAGTTCTTC. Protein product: CAISPPGTSWNEQFF.

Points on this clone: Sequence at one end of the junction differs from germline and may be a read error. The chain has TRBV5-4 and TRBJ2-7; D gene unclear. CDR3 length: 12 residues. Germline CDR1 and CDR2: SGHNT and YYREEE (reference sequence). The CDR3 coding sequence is TGTGCCAGCAGCTTGGAACTAAGAGACCAGCACTTC. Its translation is CASSLELRDQHF.

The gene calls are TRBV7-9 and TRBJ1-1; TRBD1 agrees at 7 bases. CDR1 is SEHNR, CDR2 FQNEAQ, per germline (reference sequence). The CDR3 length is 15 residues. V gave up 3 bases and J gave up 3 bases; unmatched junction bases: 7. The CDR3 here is CASSFRPTGDTEAFF. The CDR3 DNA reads TGTGCCAGCAGCTTCCGGCCTACAGGGGACACTGAAGCTTTCTTT.

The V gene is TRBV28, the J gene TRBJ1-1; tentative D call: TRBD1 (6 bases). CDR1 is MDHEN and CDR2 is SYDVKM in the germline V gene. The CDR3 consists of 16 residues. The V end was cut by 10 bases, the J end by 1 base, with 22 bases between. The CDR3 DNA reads TGTGCCACTCGTAATGGAGGGGGTGCCAAGAACACTGAAGCTTTCTTT. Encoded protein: CATRNGGGAKNTEAFF.

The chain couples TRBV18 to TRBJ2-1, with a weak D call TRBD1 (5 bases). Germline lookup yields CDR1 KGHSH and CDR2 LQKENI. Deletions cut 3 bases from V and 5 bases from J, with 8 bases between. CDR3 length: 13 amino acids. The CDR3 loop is CASSPQQDNEQFF. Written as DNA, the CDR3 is TGTGCCAGCTCACCCCAACAGGACAATGAGCAGTTCTTC.

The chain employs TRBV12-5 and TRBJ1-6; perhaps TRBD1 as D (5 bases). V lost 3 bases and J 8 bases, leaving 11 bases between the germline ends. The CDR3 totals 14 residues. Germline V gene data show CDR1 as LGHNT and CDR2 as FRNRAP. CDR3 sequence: CASGFGTAYSPLHF. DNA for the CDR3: TGTGCTAGTGGTTTCGGGACTGCTTATTCACCCCTCCACTTT.

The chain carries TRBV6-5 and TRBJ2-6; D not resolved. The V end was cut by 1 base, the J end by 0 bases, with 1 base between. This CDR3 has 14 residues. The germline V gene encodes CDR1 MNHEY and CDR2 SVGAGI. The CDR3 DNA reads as TGTGCCAGCAGTTACTTCTCTGGGGCCAACGTCCTGACTTTC. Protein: CASSYFSGANVLTF.

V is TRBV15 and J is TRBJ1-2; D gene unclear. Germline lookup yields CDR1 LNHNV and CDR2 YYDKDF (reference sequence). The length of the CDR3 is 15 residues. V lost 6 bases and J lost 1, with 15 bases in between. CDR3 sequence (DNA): TGTGCCACCAGAGATATTAAGACGGTTAACTATGGCTACACCTTC. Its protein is CATRDIKTVNYGYTF.

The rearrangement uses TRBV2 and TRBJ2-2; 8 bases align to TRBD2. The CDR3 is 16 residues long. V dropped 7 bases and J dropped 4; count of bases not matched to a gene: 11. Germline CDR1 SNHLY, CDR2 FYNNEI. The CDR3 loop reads CASNLVGLAGTGELFF. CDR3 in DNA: TGTGCCAGCAATCTGGTAGGGCTAGCGGGCACCGGGGAGCTGTTTTTT.

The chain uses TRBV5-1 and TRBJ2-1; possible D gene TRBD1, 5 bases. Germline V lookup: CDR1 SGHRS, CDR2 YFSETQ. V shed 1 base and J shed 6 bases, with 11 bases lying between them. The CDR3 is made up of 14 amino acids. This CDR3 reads CASSLYGRGNEQFF. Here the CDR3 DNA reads TGCGCCAGCAGCTTGTATGGTAGGGGCAATGAGCAGTTCTTC.

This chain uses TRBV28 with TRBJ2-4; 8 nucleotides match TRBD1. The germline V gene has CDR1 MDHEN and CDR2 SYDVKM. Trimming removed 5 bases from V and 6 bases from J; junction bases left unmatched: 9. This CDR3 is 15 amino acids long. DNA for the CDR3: TGTGCCAGCAGTCTCCGGGACAGGTACTCAAACATTCAGTACTTC. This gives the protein CASSLRDRYSNIQYF.

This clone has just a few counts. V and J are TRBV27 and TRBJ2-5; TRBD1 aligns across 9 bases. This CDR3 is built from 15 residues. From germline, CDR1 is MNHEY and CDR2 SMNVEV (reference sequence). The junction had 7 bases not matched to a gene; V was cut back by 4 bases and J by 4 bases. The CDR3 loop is CASSSRRDRAETQYF. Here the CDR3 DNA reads TGTGCCAGCAGTTCCCGGCGGGACAGGGCAGAGACCCAGTACTTC.

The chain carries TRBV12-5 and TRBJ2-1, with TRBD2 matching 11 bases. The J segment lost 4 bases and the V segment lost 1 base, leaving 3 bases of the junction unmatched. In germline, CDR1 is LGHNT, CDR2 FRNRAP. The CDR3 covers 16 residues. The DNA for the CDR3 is TGTGCTAGTGGTTTGGAATTAGCGGGAGGGTACAATGAGCAGTTCTTC. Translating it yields CASGLELAGGYNEQFF.

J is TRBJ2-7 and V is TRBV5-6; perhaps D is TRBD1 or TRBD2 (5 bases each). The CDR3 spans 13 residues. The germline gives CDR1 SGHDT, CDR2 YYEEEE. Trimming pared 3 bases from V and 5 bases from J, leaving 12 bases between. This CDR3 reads CASSYPRGHEQYF. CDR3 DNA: TGTGCCAGCAGCTATCCCCGGGGCCACGAGCAGTACTTC. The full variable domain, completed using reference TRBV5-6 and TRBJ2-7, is DAGVTQSPTHLIKTRGQQVTLRCSPKSGHDTVSWYQQALGQGPQFIFQYYEEEERQRGNFPDRFSGHQFPNYSSELNVNALLLGDSALYLCASSYPRGHEQYFGPGTRLTVT.

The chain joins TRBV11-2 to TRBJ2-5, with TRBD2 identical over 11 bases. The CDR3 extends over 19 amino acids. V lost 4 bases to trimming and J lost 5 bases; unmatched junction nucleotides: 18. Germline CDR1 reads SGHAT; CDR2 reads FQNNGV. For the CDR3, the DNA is TGTGCCAGCAGCTCCCTGTTTGGATTAGCGGGAGGGCCACAGGAGACCCAGTACTTC. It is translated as CASSSLFGLAGGPQETQYF.

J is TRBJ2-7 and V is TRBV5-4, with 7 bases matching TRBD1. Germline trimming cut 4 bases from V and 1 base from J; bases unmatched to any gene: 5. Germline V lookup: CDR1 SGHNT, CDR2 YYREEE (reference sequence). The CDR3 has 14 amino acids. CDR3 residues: CASSREQGSYEQYF. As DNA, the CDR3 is TGTGCCAGCAGCCGGGAACAGGGGTCCTACGAGCAGTACTTC.

The CDR3 protein is CSVESGETFEQYF. The CDR3, as DNA: TGCAGCGTTGAGTCGGGAGAGACTTTCGAGCAGTACTTC. V and J are TRBV29-1 and TRBJ2-7; tentatively, D is TRBD2 (6 bases). This CDR3 is 13 amino acids long. Germline CDR1 reads SQVTM; CDR2 reads ANQGSEA. Trimming cost V 3 bases and J 6 bases, with 15 bases left between them.

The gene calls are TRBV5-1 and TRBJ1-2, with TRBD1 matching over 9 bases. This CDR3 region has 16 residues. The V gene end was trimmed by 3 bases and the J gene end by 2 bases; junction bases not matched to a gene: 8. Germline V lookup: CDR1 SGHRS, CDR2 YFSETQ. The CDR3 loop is CASSWGGTGPNYGYTF. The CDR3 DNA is TGCGCCAGCAGCTGGGGCGGGACAGGGCCCAACTATGGCTACACCTTC.